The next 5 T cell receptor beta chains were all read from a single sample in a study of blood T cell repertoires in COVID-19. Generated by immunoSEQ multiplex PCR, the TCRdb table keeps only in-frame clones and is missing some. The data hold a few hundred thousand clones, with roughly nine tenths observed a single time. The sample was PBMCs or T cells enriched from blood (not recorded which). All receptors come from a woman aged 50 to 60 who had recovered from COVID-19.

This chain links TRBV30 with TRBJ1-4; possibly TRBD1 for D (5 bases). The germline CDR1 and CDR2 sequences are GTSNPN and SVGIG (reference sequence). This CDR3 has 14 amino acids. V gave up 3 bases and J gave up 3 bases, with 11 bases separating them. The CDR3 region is CAWRGLGANEKLFF. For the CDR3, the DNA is TGTGCCTGGAGGGGGCTTGGGGCTAATGAAAAACTGTTTTTT.

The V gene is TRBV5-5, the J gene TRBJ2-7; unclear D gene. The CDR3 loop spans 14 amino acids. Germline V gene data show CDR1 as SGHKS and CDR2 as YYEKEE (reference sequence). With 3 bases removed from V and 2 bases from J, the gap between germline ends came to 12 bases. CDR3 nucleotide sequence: TGTGCCAGCAGCTCCCAGCGCACCACCTACGAGCAGTACTTC. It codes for CASSSQRTTYEQYF.

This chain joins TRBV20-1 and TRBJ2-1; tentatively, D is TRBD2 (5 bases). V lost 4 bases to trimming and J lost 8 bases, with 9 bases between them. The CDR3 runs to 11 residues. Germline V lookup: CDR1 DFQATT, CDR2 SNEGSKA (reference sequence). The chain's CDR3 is CSAITRDEQFF. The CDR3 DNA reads TGCAGTGCTATAACTAGGGATGAGCAGTTCTTC.

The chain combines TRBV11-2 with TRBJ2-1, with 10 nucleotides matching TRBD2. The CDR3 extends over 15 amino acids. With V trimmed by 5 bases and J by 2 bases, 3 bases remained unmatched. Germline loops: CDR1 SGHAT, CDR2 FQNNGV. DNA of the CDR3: TGTGCCAGCAGCAAAACTAGCGGGACCTACAATGAGCAGTTCTTC. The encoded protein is CASSKTSGTYNEQFF.

As DNA, the CDR3 is TGTGCCAGCAGCCCGGGGGGGGAAGGCACTGAAGCTTTCTTT. Protein product: CASSPGGEGTEAFF. The J gene is TRBJ1-1, the V gene TRBV9; weak D call: TRBD1 (5 bases). CDR3 length equals 14 residues. Trimming removed 4 bases at V and 4 bases at J, with 14 bases between. Looked up from germline, CDR1 is SGDLS and CDR2 is YYNGEE.